Detailed here is one T cell receptor (beta chain). This entry belongs to a study of cytomegalovirus exposure and HLA in healthy donors. The germline gives CDR1 SGHRS, CDR2 YFSETQ. The CDR3 consists of 14 residues. Deletions cut 1 base from V and 2 bases from J, with 7 bases between. Both 60 Vbeta primers and 13 Jbeta primers went into the PCR. The protocol was immunoSEQ multiplex PCR, while the TCRdb copy is restricted to in-frame clones and leaves out a portion. Of around 150,000 clones listed, around 68% are singletons. The specimen was PBMCs. The receptor comes from a man aged 50 to 60 in good health and CMV-seronegative. This chain uses TRBV5-1 with TRBJ1-3, with D uncertain. The DNA for the CDR3 is TGCGCCAGCAGCTTGAGTACACCTGGAAACACCATATATTTT. Translation gives CASSLSTPGNTIYF. The variable domain in full, completed from reference TRBV5-1 and TRBJ1-3, reads KAGVTQTPRYLIKTRGQQVTLSCSPISGHRSVSWYQQTPGQGLQFLFEYFSETQRNKGNFPGRFSGRQFSNSRSEMNVSTLELGDSALYLCASSLSTPGNTIYFGEGSWLTVV.